This T cell receptor (beta chain) stems from a study of identical twins. Study-level points and caveats: Where out-of-frame alpha sequences were twin-shared, they showed excess low generation probability.

TCRdb called the 5' RACE reads again in MiXCR, with one record for every CDR3 protein. Of some 690,000 distinct CDR3 sequences listed, 21% were seen once; the top ten hold about 4.5%. Per the germline V gene, CDR1 is DFQATT and CDR2 is SNEGSKA (reference sequence). The length of the CDR3 is 12 residues. V lost 3 bases, J lost 3 bases, and 6 bases lay in between. This clonotype was counted at least ten times. The antigen is not known. These same records also appear under a second study, on T cells expressing NK-cell markers. Per that paper: The contribution of dominant NKG2C+ clonotypes to CD8+ T cells in about 6 donors was roughly 1.0-7.5%.

The chain combines TRBV20-1 with TRBJ1-5, with D uncertain. This clonotype originated in a woman in her late teens or twenties in good health. The sample comprised PBMCs. For the CDR3, the DNA is TGCAGTGCTAGTTCCTTCAATCAGCCCCAGCATTTT. Encoded protein: CSASSFNQPQHF.